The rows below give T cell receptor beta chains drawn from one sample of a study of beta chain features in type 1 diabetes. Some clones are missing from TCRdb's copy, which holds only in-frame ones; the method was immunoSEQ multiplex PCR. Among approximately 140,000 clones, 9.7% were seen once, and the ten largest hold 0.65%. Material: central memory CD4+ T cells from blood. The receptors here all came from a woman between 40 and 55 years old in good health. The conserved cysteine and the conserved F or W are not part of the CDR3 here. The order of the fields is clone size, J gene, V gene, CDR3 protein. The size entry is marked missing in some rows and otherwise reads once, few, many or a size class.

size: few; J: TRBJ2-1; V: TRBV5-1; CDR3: ASSLVPGGNEQF
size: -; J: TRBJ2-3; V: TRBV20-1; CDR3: SAEDDHTQY
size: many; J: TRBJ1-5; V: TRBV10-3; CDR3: AISDRQGSQPQH
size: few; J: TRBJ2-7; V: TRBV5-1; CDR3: ASREGSGSLSYEQY
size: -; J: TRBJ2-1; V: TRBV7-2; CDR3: ASSLTGAYNEQF
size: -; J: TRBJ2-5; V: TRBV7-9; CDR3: ASSSTSGGPQETQY
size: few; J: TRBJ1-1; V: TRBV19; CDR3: ASKDEGVEAF
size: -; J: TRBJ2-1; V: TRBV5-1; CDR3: ASSLAQTILEQF
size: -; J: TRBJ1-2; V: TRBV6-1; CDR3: ASSVTGDYGYT
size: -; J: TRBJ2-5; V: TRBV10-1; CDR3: ASSVGTSGQETQY
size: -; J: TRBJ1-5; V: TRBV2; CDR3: ASNPQGRYQPQH
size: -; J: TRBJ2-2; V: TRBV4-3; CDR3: ASSQVRGSDTGELF
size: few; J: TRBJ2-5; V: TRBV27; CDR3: ASSFSGLVQETQY
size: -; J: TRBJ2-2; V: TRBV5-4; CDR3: ASSRGGGNTGELF
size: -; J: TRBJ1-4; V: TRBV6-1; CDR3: ASSQMEKLF
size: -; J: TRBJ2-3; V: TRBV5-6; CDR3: ASSSIVAGEGADTQY
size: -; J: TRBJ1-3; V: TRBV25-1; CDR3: ASSEPTKTGNTIY
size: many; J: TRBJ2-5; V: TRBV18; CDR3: ASSPSREETQY
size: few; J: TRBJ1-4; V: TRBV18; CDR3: ASSPPGGPTTPSNEKLF
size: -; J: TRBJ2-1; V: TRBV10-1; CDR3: ASSDSLGDRGFYNEQF
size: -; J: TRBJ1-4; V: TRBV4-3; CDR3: ASSRYGGTMNEKLF
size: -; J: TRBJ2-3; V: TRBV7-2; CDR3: ASSLGAGGITDTQY
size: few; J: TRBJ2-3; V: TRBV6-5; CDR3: ASSYSGHLHTDTQY
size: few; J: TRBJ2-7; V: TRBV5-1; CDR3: ASSVQTSGYEQY
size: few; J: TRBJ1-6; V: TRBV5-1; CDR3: ASSLSVAGGGSPLH
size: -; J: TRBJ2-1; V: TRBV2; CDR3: ASSPSNEQF
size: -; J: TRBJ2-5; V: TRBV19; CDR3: ASSIASGSGETQY
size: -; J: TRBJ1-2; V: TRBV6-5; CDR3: ASSWDRGSYT
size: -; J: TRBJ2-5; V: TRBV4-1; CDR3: ASSVLAMETQY
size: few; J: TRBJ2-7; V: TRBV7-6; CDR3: ASSRTDSTYEQY
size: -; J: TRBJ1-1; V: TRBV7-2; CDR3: ASSQQGLNTEAF
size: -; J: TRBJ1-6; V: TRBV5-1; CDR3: ASKPTGSNSPLH
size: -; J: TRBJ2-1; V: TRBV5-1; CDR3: ASSEQPGQAYNEQF
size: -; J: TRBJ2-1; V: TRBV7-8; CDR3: ASSLVKGEHEQF
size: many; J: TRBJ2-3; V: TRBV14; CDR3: ASSQKILGRGSTDTQY
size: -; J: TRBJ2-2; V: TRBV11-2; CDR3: ASSLGQFANTGELF
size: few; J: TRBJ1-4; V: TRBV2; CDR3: ASRRQAATNEKLF
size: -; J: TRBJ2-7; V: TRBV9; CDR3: ASSLGGQALEQY
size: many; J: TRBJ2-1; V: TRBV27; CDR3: ASTHRWQGLGNEQF
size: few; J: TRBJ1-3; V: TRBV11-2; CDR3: ASSRDRGNSGNTIY
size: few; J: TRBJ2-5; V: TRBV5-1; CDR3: ASRSGGAGETQY
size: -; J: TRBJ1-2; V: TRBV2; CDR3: ASSETSGRGYGYT
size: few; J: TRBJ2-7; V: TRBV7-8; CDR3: ASSQTGGVGQRQY
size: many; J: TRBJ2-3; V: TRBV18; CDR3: ASSPPSGGLTDTQY
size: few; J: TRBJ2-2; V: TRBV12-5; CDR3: ASGPQGAGELF
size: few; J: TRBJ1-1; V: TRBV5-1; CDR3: ASSGRTGGTEAF